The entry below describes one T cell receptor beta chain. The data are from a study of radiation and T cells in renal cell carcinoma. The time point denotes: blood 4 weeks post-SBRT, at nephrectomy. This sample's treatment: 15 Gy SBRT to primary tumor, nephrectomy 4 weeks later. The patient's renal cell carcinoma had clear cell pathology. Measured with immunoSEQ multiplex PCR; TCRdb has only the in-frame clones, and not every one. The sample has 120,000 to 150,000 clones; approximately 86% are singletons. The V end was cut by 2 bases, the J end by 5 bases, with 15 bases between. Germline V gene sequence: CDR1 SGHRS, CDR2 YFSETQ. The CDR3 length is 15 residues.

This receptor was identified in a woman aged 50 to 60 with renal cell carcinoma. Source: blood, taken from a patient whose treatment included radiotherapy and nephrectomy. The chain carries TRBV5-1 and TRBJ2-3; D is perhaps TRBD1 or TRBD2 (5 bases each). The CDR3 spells CASSFEGPSVDTQYF. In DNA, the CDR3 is TGCGCCAGCAGCTTCGAGGGGCCAAGTGTAGATACGCAGTATTTT.